The 26 T cell receptor beta chains presented below share a single source sample, sequenced in a study of blood T cell repertoires in COVID-19. The protocol was immunoSEQ multiplex PCR, while the TCRdb copy is restricted to in-frame clones and leaves out a portion. The sample yields approximately 44,000 clones, roughly 80% seen once. Material for sequencing was peripheral blood. The receptors derive from a woman older than 75 with acute or convalescent COVID-19.

This rearrangement joins TRBV5-4 to TRBJ1-5; 7 positions match TRBD1. The CDR3 extends over 18 amino acids. V lost 0 bases to trimming and J lost 0 bases; unmatched junction nucleotides: 9. Germline V CDR1 and CDR2: SGHNT, YYREEE (reference sequence). CDR3 DNA: TGTGCCAGCAGCTTGGGAGGGACAGCCTCGTCTAGCAATCAGCCCCAGCATTTT. Protein: CASSLGGTASSSNQPQHF.

This rearrangement joins TRBV7-8 to TRBJ2-7; possible D gene TRBD2, 5 bases. CDR3 length: 15 residues. Germline V gene sequence: CDR1 SGHVS, CDR2 FQNEAQ. Trimming took off 3 bases at V and 2 bases at J, with 14 bases between the two ends. The CDR3 loop is CASSFTSVGTYEQYF. The CDR3 nucleotides read TGTGCCAGCAGCTTTACTAGTGTGGGGACCTACGAGCAGTACTTC.

This clone was seen a single time. The chain links TRBV7-9 to TRBJ1-1; no firm D call. Germline CDR1 is SEHNR and CDR2 is FQNEAQ (reference sequence). V was clipped by 8 bases and J by 4 bases, with 14 bases between them. The CDR3 is 13 residues long. CDR3 nucleotides: TGTGCCAGCGGCCCATTGTGGAGCACTGAAGCTTTCTTT. This encodes CASGPLWSTEAFF.

J is TRBJ1-6 and V is TRBV25-1; D not certain. The CDR3 length is 14 residues. The germline CDR1 and CDR2 sequences are MGHDK and SYGVNS. Trimming stripped 3 bases from V and 5 bases from J, with 8 bases between. CDR3 in amino acids: CASSEELNNSPLHF. As DNA, the CDR3 is TGTGCCAGCAGTGAGGAGTTAAATAATTCACCCCTCCACTTT.

The chain uses TRBV3-1 (or the pseudogene TRBV3-2) and TRBJ2-5; tentatively, D is TRBD2 (5 bases). There are 16 residues in the CDR3. With 0 bases removed from V and 5 bases from J, the gap between germline ends came to 16 bases. Germline V gives CDR1 LGHDT, CDR2 YNNKEL (reference sequence). The CDR3 region has the DNA TGTGCCAGCAGCCAAGATAGAGGACTGGGCGGGGAGACCCAGTACTTC. Translation gives CASSQDRGLGGETQYF.

The rearrangement joins TRBV12-5 to TRBJ1-3; weak D call: TRBD1 (6 bases). Germline CDR1 is LGHNT and CDR2 is FRNRAP. The V end lost 0 bases, the J end lost 4 bases, and 10 bases lay between the germline ends. This CDR3 has 15 residues. CDR3 nucleotides: TGTGCTAGTGGTTTGGTAGAGGGGGAGGGAAACACCATATATTTT. Translation gives CASGLVEGEGNTIYF.

The chain has TRBV28 and TRBJ1-2, with TRBD1 matching over 9 bases. Losses at the gene ends were 4 bases for V and 7 bases for J; bases not matched to a gene: 7. CDR1 and CDR2 from the germline V gene are MDHEN and SYDVKM. The CDR3 is 14 residues long. The CDR3 loop reads CASSSGQGRSGYTF. CDR3 DNA: TGTGCCAGCAGTTCGGGACAGGGCAGGAGTGGCTACACCTTC.

The J gene is TRBJ1-5, the V gene TRBV6-6; D unclear. The CDR3 sequence is 15 residues long. The germline CDR1 and CDR2 sequences are MNHNY and SVGAGI (reference sequence). Deletions cut 0 bases from V and 4 bases from J, with 10 bases between. The CDR3 DNA reads as TGTGCCAGCAGTTACTCGTTCGGGAGAAATCAGCCCCAGCATTTT. Amino acid sequence: CASSYSFGRNQPQHF.

The chain employs TRBV29-1 and TRBJ1-1; possible D gene TRBD1, 5 bases. The CDR3 contains 12 residues. Trimming left V 8 bases short and J 10 bases short, with 20 bases between. Germline V gene sequence: CDR1 SQVTM, CDR2 ANQGSEA. CDR3 sequence (DNA): TGCAGCTTCCAATCCACCGGGAGGGGAGCTTTCTTT. Encoded protein: CSFQSTGRGAFF.

This chain uses TRBV5-1 with TRBJ2-1; TRBD2 matches 7 bases. Per the germline V gene, CDR1 is SGHRS and CDR2 is YFSETQ. The trim removed 8 bases at V and 5 bases at J, leaving 10 bases unmatched. This CDR3 is 14 amino acids long. CDR3 loop: CASSQRDPHNEQFF. CDR3 coding DNA: TGCGCCAGTTCCCAGCGGGACCCCCACAATGAGCAGTTCTTC. The variable domain in full, completed from reference TRBV5-1 and TRBJ2-1, reads KAGVTQTPRYLIKTRGQQVTLSCSPISGHRSVSWYQQTPGQGLQFLFEYFSETQRNKGNFPGRFSGRQFSNSRSEMNVSTLELGDSALYLCASSQRDPHNEQFFGPGTRLTVL.

The chain links TRBV5-5 to TRBJ2-3; no clear D. Trimming cost V 3 bases and J 6 bases, with 14 bases left between them. This CDR3 is 14 amino acids long. Germline V lookup: CDR1 SGHKS, CDR2 YYEKEE (reference sequence). The CDR3 sequence is CASSSPTPPDTQYF. The DNA of the CDR3 is TGTGCCAGCAGCTCTCCGACTCCCCCCGATACGCAGTATTTT.

This clone was picked up many times. The chain uses TRBV5-4 and TRBJ2-7; 10 bases agree with TRBD1. Germline values: CDR1 SGHNT, CDR2 YYREEE (reference sequence). Germline trimming cut 3 bases from V and 1 base from J; bases unmatched to any gene: 4. This CDR3 is 15 amino acids long. CDR3 coding DNA: TGTGCCAGCAGCTCCCCGGGACAGGGGTCCTACGAGCAGTACTTC. This encodes CASSSPGQGSYEQYF.

V gene TRBV3-1 (or the pseudogene TRBV3-2) combines with J gene TRBJ2-2, with a tentative D call TRBD1 (5 bases). The CDR3 covers 15 residues. Trimming cost V 6 bases and J 1 base, with 12 bases left between them. Per germline, CDR1 LGHDT and CDR2 YNNKEL (reference sequence). In nucleotides, the CDR3 is TGTGCCAGCAGTCATCAGGGTAGGAACACCGGGGAGCTGTTTTTT. This gives the protein CASSHQGRNTGELFF.

This clone appeared a few times. J is TRBJ2-1 and V is TRBV19, with 9 bases that match TRBD2. Per germline, CDR1 LNHDA and CDR2 SQIVND (reference sequence). The CDR3 covers 16 residues. The J segment lost 4 bases and the V segment lost 3 bases, leaving 7 bases of the junction unmatched. The CDR3 DNA reads as TGTGCCAGTAGTATCAGGCGGGAGGGCCTATACAATGAGCAGTTCTTC. Residues: CASSIRREGLYNEQFF. Supplemented by reference TRBV19 and TRBJ2-1, the full variable domain reads DGGITQSPKYLFRKEGQNVTLSCEQNLNHDAMYWYRQDPGQGLRLIYYSQIVNDFQKGDIAEGYSVSREKKESFPLTVTSAQKNPTAFYLCASSIRREGLYNEQFFGPGTRLTVL.

This chain connects TRBV25-1 to TRBJ1-6, with TRBD1 identical over 8 bases. V shed 1 base, J shed 7 bases, and the junction held 6 bases outside the gene matches. This CDR3 has 16 residues. Germline V gives CDR1 MGHDK, CDR2 SYGVNS. The CDR3 sequence is CASSEWAGGANSPLHF. The CDR3, as DNA: TGTGCCAGCAGTGAATGGGCAGGGGGCGCGAATTCACCCCTCCACTTT.

This CDR3 is CATSDPSGRAWNEQFF. The CDR3 nucleotides read TGTGCCACCAGCGATCCTAGCGGGAGGGCCTGGAATGAGCAGTTCTTC. The chain combines TRBV15 with TRBJ2-1; 12 nucleotides align to TRBD2. V lost 5 bases to trimming and J lost 7 bases; unmatched junction nucleotides: 9. The CDR3 sequence is 16 residues long. Germline values: CDR1 LNHNV, CDR2 YYDKDF (reference sequence).

The chain joins TRBV27 to TRBJ1-2; D is perhaps TRBD1 (6 bases). Germline V gene lookup returns CDR1 MNHEY and CDR2 SMNVEV (reference sequence). The CDR3 extends over 13 amino acids. Trimming took 5 bases from V and 4 from J, leaving 11 bases between them. The CDR3 DNA reads as TGTGCCAGCAGTCTTACAGGGTCCTATGGCTACACCTTC. It translates to CASSLTGSYGYTF.

The chain recombines TRBV2 with TRBJ2-1; 9 bases line up with TRBD1. The trim removed 8 bases at V and 5 bases at J, leaving 7 bases unmatched. CDR1 is SNHLY, CDR2 FYNNEI, per germline. The CDR3 is 14 residues long. CDR3 protein: CASEGQGINNEQFF. For the CDR3, the DNA is TGTGCCAGCGAGGGACAGGGAATAAACAATGAGCAGTTCTTC. The full variable domain, its missing parts supplied by reference TRBV2 and TRBJ2-1, is EPEVTQTPSHQVTQMGQEVILRCVPISNHLYFYWYRQILGQKVEFLVSFYNNEISEKSEIFDDQFSVERPDGSNFTLKIRSTKLEDSAMYFCASEGQGINNEQFFGPGTRLTVL.

The rearrangement joins TRBV5-1 to TRBJ2-7, with a possible D match to TRBD1 (7 bases). The CDR3 totals 21 residues. Trimming removed 5 bases at V and 4 bases at J, with 37 bases between. The germline CDR1 and CDR2 sequences are SGHRS and YFSETQ. The CDR3 reads CASSGGSPGTENSLLRYEQYF. In nucleotides, the CDR3 is TGCGCCAGCAGTGGGGGGTCGCCCGGGACAGAGAACTCCCTGCTTAGGTACGAGCAGTACTTC.

This clone turned up a few times. The chain combines TRBV4-1 with TRBJ2-2; 13 positions match TRBD2. CDR1 MGHRA and CDR2 YSYEKL come from the germline V gene. The CDR3 is made up of 17 amino acids. Trimming at V came to 4 bases and at J to 2 bases, leaving 4 bases not matched to a gene. The CDR3: CASSRLGLAGNTGELFF. CDR3 bases: TGCGCCAGCAGCCGACTGGGACTAGCGGGAAACACCGGGGAGCTGTTTTTT.

This chain links TRBV12-3 or TRBV12-4 with TRBJ2-7; D is undetermined. CDR3 length: 13 amino acids. V lost 3 bases, J lost 0 bases, and 6 bases lay in between. The DNA of the CDR3 is TGTGCCAGCAGTTTGGTCGGCTCCTACGAGCAGTACTTC. It codes for CASSLVGSYEQYF.

This sequence joins TRBV29-1 and TRBJ2-4; 15 nucleotides agree with TRBD2. CDR3 length: 14 residues. J lost 8 bases, V lost 2 bases, and 1 base had no gene match. CDR1 and CDR2 (germline): SQVTM, ANQGSEA. The CDR3 protein is CSVERTSGRDIQYF. The CDR3 DNA follows: TGCAGCGTTGAAAGGACTAGCGGGAGGGACATTCAGTACTTC.

The rearrangement links TRBV5-1 to TRBJ1-1; a weak D match, TRBD1 (5 bases). V gave up 1 base and J gave up 1 base, with 8 bases separating them. CDR3 length: 14 amino acids. The germline V gene encodes CDR1 SGHRS and CDR2 YFSETQ. The CDR3 loop is CASSLRQSNTEAFF. The CDR3 bases are TGCGCCAGCAGCTTGCGACAGTCGAACACTGAAGCTTTCTTT.

The rearrangement links TRBV27 to TRBJ2-3, with TRBD2 matching over 11 bases. The CDR3 length is 15 residues. The germline V gene has CDR1 MNHEY and CDR2 SMNVEV (reference sequence). Trimming at V came to 5 bases and at J to 4 bases, leaving 5 bases not matched to a gene. The CDR3 sequence is CASSPLAGGPDTQYF. CDR3 in DNA: TGTGCCAGCAGTCCCCTAGCGGGAGGTCCAGATACGCAGTATTTT.

The chain has TRBV18 and TRBJ1-1; 7 positions agree with TRBD1. V dropped 0 bases and J dropped 4; count of bases not matched to a gene: 2. The CDR3 length is 14 residues. Germline V CDR1 and CDR2: KGHSH, LQKENI. The CDR3 DNA follows: TGTGCCAGCTCACCACCGCCAGGGGGCACTGAAGCTTTCTTT. It is translated as CASSPPPGGTEAFF.

The J gene is TRBJ2-5, the V gene TRBV6-5, with D tentatively TRBD2 (6 bases). CDR3 length: 14 residues. From germline, CDR1 is MNHEY and CDR2 SVGAGI. V was trimmed by 6 bases and J by 3 bases, leaving 14 bases between them. The CDR3 here is CASRTGTFKETQYF. The CDR3 nucleotides read TGTGCCAGCAGGACCGGGACTTTCAAAGAGACCCAGTACTTC.